This is a list of T cell receptor beta chains from one sample in a study of cytotoxic CD8 clonotypes in ibrutinib-treated CLL. Repertoires were generated with immunoSEQ multiplex PCR, while TCRdb's copy carries only in-frame clones and drops some. The sample shows approximately 97,000 clones, 60% to 80% of them seen only once. Sequenced here: PBMCs, sampled after 24 months of ibrutinib treatment. The receptors were gathered from a human donor with chronic lymphocytic leukemia. The CDR3 runs from the conserved cysteine through the conserved F or W. Each record gives: CDR3 protein, CDR3 DNA, clone size, J gene, D gene, V gene. D genes are given only for firm matches. Size values are once, few and many counts, or a class for expanded clones, and some rows have none.

cdr3_aa: CASSLLGGGGSPLHF
cdr3_nt: TGCGCCAGCAGCCTCCTCGGGGGAGGTGGGTCACCCCTCCACTTT
clone_size: .
j_call: TRBJ1-6
d_call: .
v_call: TRBV4-3

cdr3_aa: CASSFSGLAVNEQFF
cdr3_nt: TGTGCCAGCAGTTTCTCCGGACTAGCGGTAAATGAGCAGTTCTTC
clone_size: .
j_call: TRBJ2-1
d_call: TRBD2
v_call: TRBV28

cdr3_aa: CASRDSTSYEQYF
cdr3_nt: TGTGCCAGCAGGGACAGTACTTCCTACGAGCAGTACTTC
clone_size: .
j_call: TRBJ2-7
d_call: .
v_call: TRBV6-1

cdr3_aa: CASSRTGSGNTIYF
cdr3_nt: TGTGCCAGCAGCCGAACAGGGTCTGGAAACACCATATATTTT
clone_size: .
j_call: TRBJ1-3
d_call: .
v_call: TRBV11-2

cdr3_aa: CASSGTGSSLEQYF
cdr3_nt: TGTGCCAGTAGTGGGACAGGGTCGAGCCTCGAGCAGTACTTC
clone_size: .
j_call: TRBJ2-7
d_call: TRBD1
v_call: TRBV19

cdr3_aa: CASSPGTTGNYEQYF
cdr3_nt: TGTGCCAGTAGTCCCGGGACTACGGGAAACTACGAGCAGTACTTC
clone_size: .
j_call: TRBJ2-7
d_call: TRBD2
v_call: TRBV19

cdr3_aa: CASSYPRGSGANVLTF
cdr3_nt: TGCGCCAGCAGTTACCCTAGGGGCTCTGGGGCCAACGTCCTGACTTTC
clone_size: few
j_call: TRBJ2-6
d_call: .
v_call: TRBV5-1

cdr3_aa: CASSLGQGLADTQYF
cdr3_nt: TGTGCCAGCTCACTCGGACAGGGGTTAGCAGATACGCAGTATTTT
clone_size: .
j_call: TRBJ2-3
d_call: TRBD1
v_call: TRBV18

cdr3_aa: CASSSRQGQTTYEAFF
cdr3_nt: TGCGCCAGCAGCTCTCGACAGGGACAAACAACGTATGAAGCTTTCTTT
clone_size: .
j_call: TRBJ1-1
d_call: TRBD1
v_call: TRBV5-1

cdr3_aa: CASSETSGTSYEQYF
cdr3_nt: TGTGCCAGTAGTGAGACTAGCGGGACGTCCTACGAGCAGTACTTC
clone_size: few
j_call: TRBJ2-7
d_call: TRBD2
v_call: TRBV19

cdr3_aa: CASSLDGSTDTQYF
cdr3_nt: TGCGCCAGCAGCTTGGATGGTAGCACAGATACGCAGTATTTT
clone_size: .
j_call: TRBJ2-3
d_call: .
v_call: TRBV5-1

cdr3_aa: CASSLSAGAMNTEAFF
cdr3_nt: TGTGCCAGCAGCTTGTCTGCAGGCGCAATGAACACTGAAGCTTTCTTT
clone_size: .
j_call: TRBJ1-1
d_call: .
v_call: TRBV5-4

cdr3_aa: CASSGSPDRAYGYTF
cdr3_nt: TGTGCCAGCAGCGGAAGCCCGGACAGGGCCTATGGCTACACCTTC
clone_size: .
j_call: TRBJ1-2
d_call: TRBD1
v_call: TRBV7-2

cdr3_aa: CASSQGLAGDTDTQYF
cdr3_nt: TGCGCCAGCAGCCAAGGGTTAGCGGGAGACACAGATACGCAGTATTTT
clone_size: .
j_call: TRBJ2-3
d_call: TRBD2
v_call: TRBV4-1

cdr3_aa: CASSPTGVGELFF
cdr3_nt: TGTGCCAGCAGCCCTACAGGGGTCGGGGAGCTGTTTTTT
clone_size: few
j_call: TRBJ2-2
d_call: TRBD1
v_call: TRBV7-9

cdr3_aa: CAWSVPRGLATNEKLFF
cdr3_nt: TGTGCCTGGAGTGTACCCCGAGGGCTGGCAACTAATGAAAAACTGTTTTTT
clone_size: .
j_call: TRBJ1-4
d_call: .
v_call: TRBV30

cdr3_aa: CASTLGGERGDEQYF
cdr3_nt: TGTGCCAGCACCCTGGGGGGGGAGAGGGGCGACGAGCAGTACTTC
clone_size: .
j_call: TRBJ2-7
d_call: .
v_call: TRBV21-1

cdr3_aa: CASSRQGRYNEQFF
cdr3_nt: TGTGCCAGTAGCCGACAGGGCCGCTACAATGAGCAGTTCTTC
clone_size: .
j_call: TRBJ2-1
d_call: TRBD1
v_call: TRBV19

cdr3_aa: CASSSHDRGTEAFF
cdr3_nt: TGCGCCAGCAGCTCCCACGACAGGGGCACTGAAGCTTTCTTT
clone_size: .
j_call: TRBJ1-1
d_call: TRBD1
v_call: TRBV5-1

cdr3_aa: CASSESREKLFF
cdr3_nt: TGTGCCAGCAGCGAGTCCCGGGAAAAACTGTTTTTT
clone_size: .
j_call: TRBJ1-4
d_call: .
v_call: TRBV7-2

cdr3_aa: CASSPLGRGGQDTQYF
cdr3_nt: TGTGCCAGCAGCCCCTTGGGTCGGGGGGGCCAAGATACGCAGTATTTT
clone_size: .
j_call: TRBJ2-3
d_call: TRBD2
v_call: TRBV7-3

cdr3_aa: CASSLLETQYF
cdr3_nt: TGTGCCAGCAGCTTACTAGAGACCCAGTACTTC
clone_size: few
j_call: TRBJ2-5
d_call: .
v_call: TRBV7-9

cdr3_aa: CASSQLFYGYTF
cdr3_nt: TGTGCCAGCAGCCAATTGTTCTATGGCTACACCTTC
clone_size: few
j_call: TRBJ1-2
d_call: .
v_call: TRBV14

cdr3_aa: CASSYRGLAVNTGELFF
cdr3_nt: TGTGCCAGCAGTTACCGTGGACTAGCGGTGAACACCGGGGAGCTGTTTTTT
clone_size: .
j_call: TRBJ2-2
d_call: TRBD2
v_call: TRBV27

cdr3_aa: CASSYPTRDRGGYEQYF
cdr3_nt: TGTGCCAGCAGCTACCCAACCCGGGACAGGGGCGGCTACGAGCAGTACTTC
clone_size: .
j_call: TRBJ2-7
d_call: TRBD1
v_call: TRBV11-2

cdr3_aa: CASDVDGADTQYF
cdr3_nt: TGTGCCAGCGACGTAGATGGGGCAGATACGCAGTATTTT
clone_size: .
j_call: TRBJ2-3
d_call: .
v_call: TRBV2

cdr3_aa: CASSATGTEAFF
cdr3_nt: TGCGCCAGCAGCGCGACAGGGACTGAAGCTTTCTTT
clone_size: .
j_call: TRBJ1-1
d_call: TRBD1
v_call: TRBV5-1